This entry lists 5 T cell receptor beta chains sequenced from one sample in a study of blood T cells in healthy people across ages. Sample-barcoded 5' priming and a J-beta primer mix drove a second PCR of roughly 6 to 12 cycles. MiXCR was run by TCRdb on the 5' RACE reads, yielding one entry per CDR3 protein. The sample consists of some 710,000 distinct CDR3 sequences, roughly 46% of them appearing once. The sequencing sample was made of blood. Receptor source: a man at least 80 years old in good health.

This chain joins TRBV7-2 and TRBJ2-2, with TRBD2 identical over 9 bases. This CDR3 has 16 residues. Germline CDR1 SGHTA, CDR2 FQGNSA. The J segment lost 4 bases and the V segment lost 2 bases, leaving 5 bases of the junction unmatched. CDR3 in amino acids: CASSLSGLAFTGELFF. The CDR3 coding sequence is TGTGCCAGCAGCTTATCGGGACTAGCTTTCACCGGGGAGCTGTTTTTT.

This clonotype appeared many times. This chain connects TRBV12-3 or TRBV12-4 to TRBJ1-2, with 7 bases that match TRBD1. The V gene end was trimmed by 7 bases and the J gene end by 2 bases; junction bases not matched to a gene: 4. CDR3 size: 13 residues. The CDR3 DNA reads as TGTGCCAGCACCACGACAGGGAACTATGGCTACACCTTC. Encoded protein: CASTTTGNYGYTF.

This chain links TRBV5-6 with TRBJ2-7, with 7 nucleotides matching TRBD1. V lost 1 base to trimming and J lost 0 bases; unmatched junction nucleotides: 7. The CDR3 consists of 16 residues. Germline-derived CDR1 and CDR2 are SGHDT and YYEEEE. This CDR3 reads CASSLQYRGSSYEQYF. The CDR3 bases are TGTGCCAGCAGCTTGCAGTACAGGGGATCCTCCTACGAGCAGTACTTC.

This clonotype was counted once. The chain has TRBV5-1 and TRBJ1-1; D might be TRBD1 (5 bases). The CDR3 is 13 amino acids. CDR1 is SGHRS and CDR2 is YFSETQ in the germline V gene. V was shortened by 0 bases and J by 9 bases, with 12 bases between the two germline ends. Here the CDR3 reads CASSLEKRTQAFF. As DNA, the CDR3 is TGCGCCAGCAGCTTGGAAAAGCGGACACAAGCTTTCTTT.

J is TRBJ2-2 and V is TRBV5-1, with D possibly being TRBD1 (6 bases). The germline gives CDR1 SGHRS, CDR2 YFSETQ. The length of the CDR3 is 14 residues. V shed 0 bases and J shed 7 bases, with 10 bases lying between them. The CDR3 loop is CASSLDRADGELFF. The CDR3 nucleotides read TGCGCCAGCAGCTTGGACAGGGCTGACGGGGAGCTGTTTTTT.